A single sample is the source of the 14 T cell receptor beta chains below, sequenced in a study of cytomegalovirus exposure and HLA in healthy donors. Assay used: immunoSEQ multiplex PCR; TCRdb lists only in-frame clones, some missing. The profile shows over 150,000 clones, about 90% of them singletons. Material: PBMCs. The source of these receptors is a woman younger than 35 in good health and CMV-seropositive.

V and J are TRBV13 and TRBJ2-1; D gene ambiguous. Germline lookup yields CDR1 PRHDT and CDR2 FYEKMQ (reference sequence). The CDR3 covers 14 residues. V was clipped by 4 bases and J by 5 bases, with 12 bases between them. The CDR3 loop is CASSSPGSDNEQFF. The CDR3 DNA reads TGTGCCAGCAGCTCCCCCGGGTCGGACAATGAGCAGTTCTTC. Using reference TRBV13 and TRBJ2-1 for the parts outside the CDR3, the full variable domain is AAGVIQSPRHLIKEKRETATLKCYPIPRHDTVYWYQQGPGQDPQFLISFYEKMQSDKGSIPDRFSAQQFSDYHSELNMSSLELGDSALYFCASSSPGSDNEQFFGPGTRLTVL.

The chain has TRBV7-8 and TRBJ2-1, with D unresolved. Germline loops: CDR1 SGHVS, CDR2 FQNEAQ. V lost 0 bases and J lost 10, with 7 bases in between. The CDR3 is made up of 12 amino acids. The CDR3 region is CASSLALTEQFF. CDR3 bases: TGTGCCAGCAGCTTAGCGCTTACAGAGCAGTTCTTC.

CDR3 in DNA: TGTGCCTGGAGCCTCGGGGACAGGGTCTACACCGGGGAGCTGTTTTTT. The encoded protein is CAWSLGDRVYTGELFF. V usage is TRBV30 and J usage is TRBJ2-2; TRBD1 aligns across 9 bases. Unmatched junction bases numbered 8, after V lost 3 bases and J lost 3 bases. The CDR3 has 16 residues. Germline lookup yields CDR1 GTSNPN and CDR2 SVGIG (reference sequence). Complete variable domain (other parts from reference TRBV30 and TRBJ2-2): SQTIHQWPATLVQPVGSPLSLECTVEGTSNPNLYWYRQAAGRGLQLLFYSVGIGQISSEVPQNLSASRPQDRQFILSSKKLLLSDSGFYLCAWSLGDRVYTGELFFGEGSRLTVL.

The gene calls are TRBV13 and TRBJ2-1; D perhaps matches TRBD2 (5 bases). Trimming left V 3 bases short and J 3 bases short, with 12 bases between. The CDR3 has 15 amino acids. Germline lookup yields CDR1 PRHDT and CDR2 FYEKMQ (reference sequence). This chain's CDR3 is CASSLFGAVYNEQFF. As DNA, the CDR3 is TGTGCCAGCAGCTTGTTTGGAGCGGTCTACAATGAGCAGTTCTTC.

The chain has TRBV6-5 and TRBJ2-5, with 14 bases fitting TRBD2. CDR3 length equals 16 residues. V lost 4 bases and J lost 4; bases outside the gene matches: 5. Germline V gene lookup returns CDR1 MNHEY and CDR2 SVGAGI. The CDR3 protein is CASSSKGTSGGETQYF. In nucleotides, the CDR3 is TGTGCCAGCAGTTCCAAGGGGACTAGCGGGGGAGAGACCCAGTACTTC.

This clone was observed once. The V gene is TRBV2, the J gene TRBJ2-2; D may be TRBD1 (6 bases). CDR1 and CDR2 from the germline V gene are SNHLY and FYNNEI. This CDR3 comprises 13 residues. V dropped 7 bases and J dropped 5 bases, with 11 bases sitting between them. The CDR3 coding sequence is TGTGCCAGCAACATACAGGGAACCGGGGAGCTGTTTTTT. Translation gives CASNIQGTGELFF.

V usage is TRBV27 and J usage is TRBJ1-1, with D unclear. The CDR3 covers 15 residues. The germline V gene encodes CDR1 MNHEY and CDR2 SMNVEV (reference sequence). Trimming pared 6 bases from V and 1 base from J, leaving 15 bases between. The CDR3 region has the DNA TGTGCCAGCAGCCTAAATTTTCTCTCGAACACTGAAGCTTTCTTT. Translated, it gives CASSLNFLSNTEAFF.

The V and J genes are TRBV27 and TRBJ2-1, with TRBD1 matching over 11 bases. The CDR3 extends over 15 amino acids. Germline-derived CDR1 and CDR2 are MNHEY and SMNVEV (reference sequence). V gave up 6 bases and J gave up 4 bases; unmatched junction bases: 5. CDR3 sequence (DNA): TGTGCCAGCAGCCCCGGGACAGGGGGTTACAATGAGCAGTTCTTC. Its translation is CASSPGTGGYNEQFF.

The chain has TRBV18 and TRBJ1-2; perhaps TRBD1 as D (6 bases). This CDR3 spans 13 amino acids. V was clipped by 2 bases and J by 8 bases, with 12 bases between them. Germline CDR1 and CDR2: KGHSH and LQKENI. The CDR3 reads CASSPTGLEGYTF. CDR3 coding DNA: TGTGCCAGCTCACCAACAGGGTTGGAAGGCTACACCTTC.

In this sample, this clone turned up a few times. The chain joins TRBV6-1 to TRBJ2-3; D unclear. Between the trimmed V and J ends, which lost 10 bases and 4 bases, there was a span of 12 bases. Germline assignment: CDR1 MNHNS and CDR2 SASEGT. The CDR3 covers 12 residues. CDR3 in DNA: TGTGCCATCCATGAGTACGCAGATACGCAGTATTTT. Amino acid sequence: CAIHEYADTQYF.

This clone has more than one count but fewer than ten. This sequence joins TRBV7-8 and TRBJ2-7; no firm D call. This CDR3 comprises 11 residues. Germline CDR1 is SGHVS and CDR2 is FQNEAQ. V was shortened by 5 bases and J by 3 bases, with 5 bases between the two germline ends. Here the CDR3 reads CASSPNYEQYF. In nucleotides, the CDR3 is TGTGCCAGCAGCCCAAACTACGAGCAGTACTTC.

This chain connects TRBV11-3 to TRBJ2-3, with TRBD2 identical over 8 bases. Trimming removed 5 bases from V and 4 bases from J; junction bases left unmatched: 5. The CDR3 is made up of 14 amino acids. The germline V gene has CDR1 SGHNT and CDR2 YENEEA. The DNA of the CDR3 is TGTGCCAGCAGCGCGGGGGGTGGGGCAGATACGCAGTATTTT. It is translated as CASSAGGGADTQYF. Full variable domain (missing parts from reference TRBV11-3 and TRBJ2-3): EAGVVQSPRYKIIEKKQPVAFWCNPISGHNTLYWYLQNLGQGPELLIRYENEEAVDDSQLPKDRFSAERLKGVDSTLKIQPAELGDSAVYLCASSAGGGADTQYFGPGTRLTVL.

DNA for the CDR3: TGTGCCAGCAGGTGGGGACAGGGGGCCGCTGAAGCTTTCTTT. Translation gives CASRWGQGAAEAFF. This chain links TRBV27 with TRBJ1-1, with 12 nucleotides matching TRBD1. Germline V gene data show CDR1 as MNHEY and CDR2 as SMNVEV (reference sequence). The length of the CDR3 is 14 residues. V lost 6 bases to trimming and J lost 6 bases; unmatched junction nucleotides: 5.

The V and J genes are TRBV4-1 and TRBJ2-1; 10 positions agree with TRBD2. The V and J ends lost 4 bases and 4 bases, in that order; junction bases with no gene match: 4. The CDR3 covers 15 residues. Germline CDR1 reads MGHRA; CDR2 reads YSYEKL. CDR3 protein: CASSRAGGRYNEQFF. The CDR3 DNA follows: TGCGCCAGCAGCCGAGCGGGGGGGAGGTACAATGAGCAGTTCTTC.